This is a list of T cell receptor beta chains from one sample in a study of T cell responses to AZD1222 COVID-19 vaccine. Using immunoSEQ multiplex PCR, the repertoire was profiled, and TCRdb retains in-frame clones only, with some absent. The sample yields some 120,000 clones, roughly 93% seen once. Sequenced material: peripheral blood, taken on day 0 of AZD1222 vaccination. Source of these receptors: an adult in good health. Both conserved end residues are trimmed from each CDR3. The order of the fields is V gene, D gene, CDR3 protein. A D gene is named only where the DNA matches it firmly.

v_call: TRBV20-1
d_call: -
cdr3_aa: SATEGYGYT

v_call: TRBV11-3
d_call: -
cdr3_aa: ASSMSWDPSENEQY

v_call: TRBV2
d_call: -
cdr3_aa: ASSSDTNVLT

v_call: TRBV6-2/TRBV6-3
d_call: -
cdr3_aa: ASSEGLPRTGELF

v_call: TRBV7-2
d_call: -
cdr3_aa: ASSHGRRHTEAF

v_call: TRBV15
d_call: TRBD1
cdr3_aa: ATSPRTGGGYGYT

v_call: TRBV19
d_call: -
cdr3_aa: ASSIVRDTANYGYT

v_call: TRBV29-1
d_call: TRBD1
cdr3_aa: SVDGTGVNTEAF

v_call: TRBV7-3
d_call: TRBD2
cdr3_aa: ASSPRGGSQETQY

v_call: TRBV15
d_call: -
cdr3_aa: ATSYTRGTGEKLF